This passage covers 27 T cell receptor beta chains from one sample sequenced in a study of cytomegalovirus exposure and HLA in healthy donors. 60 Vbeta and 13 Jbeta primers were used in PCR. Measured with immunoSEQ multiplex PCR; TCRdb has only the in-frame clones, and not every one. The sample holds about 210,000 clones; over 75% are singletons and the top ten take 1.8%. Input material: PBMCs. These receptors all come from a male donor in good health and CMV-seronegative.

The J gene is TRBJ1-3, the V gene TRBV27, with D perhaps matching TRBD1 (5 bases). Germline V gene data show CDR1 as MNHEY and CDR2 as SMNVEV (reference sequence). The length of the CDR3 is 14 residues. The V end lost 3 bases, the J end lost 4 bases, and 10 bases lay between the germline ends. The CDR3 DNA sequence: TGTGCCAGCAGTTTGGGAGGGGCCGGAAACACCATATATTTT. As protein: CASSLGGAGNTIYF.

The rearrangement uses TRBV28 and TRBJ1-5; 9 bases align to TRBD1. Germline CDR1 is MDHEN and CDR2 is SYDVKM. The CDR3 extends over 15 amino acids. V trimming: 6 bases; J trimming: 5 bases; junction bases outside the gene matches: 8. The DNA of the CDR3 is TGTGCCAGCAGGGGGGACAGGGTTGGATATCAGCCCCAGCATTTT. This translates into CASRGDRVGYQPQHF.

The CDR3 is CASSVATSASYEQYF. The CDR3 coding sequence is TGTGCCAGCAGCGTAGCTACCAGCGCCTCCTACGAGCAGTACTTC. The chain combines TRBV9 with TRBJ2-7; D gene uncertain. In germline, CDR1 is SGDLS, CDR2 YYNGEE. This CDR3 is built from 15 residues. The V gene lost 0 bases and the J gene lost 0 bases, with 10 bases spanning the gap.

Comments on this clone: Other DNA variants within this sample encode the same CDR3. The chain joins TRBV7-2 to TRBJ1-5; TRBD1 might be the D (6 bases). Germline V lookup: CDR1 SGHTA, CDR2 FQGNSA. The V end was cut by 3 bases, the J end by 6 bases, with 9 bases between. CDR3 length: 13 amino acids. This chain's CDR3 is CASSFQGTQPQHF. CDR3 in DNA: TGTGCCAGCAGCTTCCAGGGGACTCAGCCCCAGCATTTT.

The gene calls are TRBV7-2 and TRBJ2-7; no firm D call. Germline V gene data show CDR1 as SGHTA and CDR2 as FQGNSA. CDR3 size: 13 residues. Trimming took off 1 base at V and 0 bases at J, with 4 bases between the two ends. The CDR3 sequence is CASSLVASYEQYF. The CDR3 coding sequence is TGTGCCAGCAGCTTAGTAGCCTCCTACGAGCAGTACTTC. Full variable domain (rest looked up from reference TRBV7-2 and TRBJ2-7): GAGVSQSPSNKVTEKGKDVELRCDPISGHTALYWYRQSLGQGLEFLIYFQGNSAPDKSGLPSDRFSAERTGGSVSTLTIQRTQQEDSAVYLCASSLVASYEQYFGPGTRLTVT.

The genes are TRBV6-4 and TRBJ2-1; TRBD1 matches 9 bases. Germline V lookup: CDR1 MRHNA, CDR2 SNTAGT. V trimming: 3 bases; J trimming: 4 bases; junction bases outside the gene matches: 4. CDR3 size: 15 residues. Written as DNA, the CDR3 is TGTGCCAGCAGTGAACAGGGGGCCGGATACAATGAGCAGTTCTTC. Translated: CASSEQGAGYNEQFF.

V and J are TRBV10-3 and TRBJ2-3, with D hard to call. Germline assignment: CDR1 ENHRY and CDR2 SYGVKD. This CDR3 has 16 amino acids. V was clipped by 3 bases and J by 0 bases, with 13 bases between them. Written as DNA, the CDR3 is TGTGCCATCAGTGAAAGTCGCGAGACTAGCACAGATACGCAGTATTTT. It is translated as CAISESRETSTDTQYF.

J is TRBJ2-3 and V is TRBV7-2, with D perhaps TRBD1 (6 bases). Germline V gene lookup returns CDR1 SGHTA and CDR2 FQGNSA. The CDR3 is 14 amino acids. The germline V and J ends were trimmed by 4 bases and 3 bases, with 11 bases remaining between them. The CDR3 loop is CASSSSTGTDTQYF. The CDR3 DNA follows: TGTGCCAGCAGCTCCAGTACAGGGACAGATACGCAGTATTTT.

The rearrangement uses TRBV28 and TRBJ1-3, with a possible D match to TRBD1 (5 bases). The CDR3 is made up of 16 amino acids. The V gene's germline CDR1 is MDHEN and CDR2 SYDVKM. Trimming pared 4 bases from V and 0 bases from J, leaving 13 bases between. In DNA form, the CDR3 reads TGTGCCAGCAGTTCCCCCGACAGATACTCTGGAAACACCATATATTTT. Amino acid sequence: CASSSPDRYSGNTIYF.

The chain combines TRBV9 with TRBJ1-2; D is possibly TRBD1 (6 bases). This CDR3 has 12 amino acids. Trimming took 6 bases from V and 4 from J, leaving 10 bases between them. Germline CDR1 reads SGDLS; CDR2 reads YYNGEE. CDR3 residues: CASMDRVYGYTF. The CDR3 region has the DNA TGTGCCAGCATGGACAGAGTCTATGGCTACACCTTC.

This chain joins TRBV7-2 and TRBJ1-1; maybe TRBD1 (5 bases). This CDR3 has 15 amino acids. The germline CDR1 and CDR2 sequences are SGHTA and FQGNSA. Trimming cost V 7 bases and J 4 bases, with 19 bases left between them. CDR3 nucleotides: TGTGCCAGCATCCATATGTCTGGGGGGAGCACTGAAGCTTTCTTT. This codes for CASIHMSGGSTEAFF.

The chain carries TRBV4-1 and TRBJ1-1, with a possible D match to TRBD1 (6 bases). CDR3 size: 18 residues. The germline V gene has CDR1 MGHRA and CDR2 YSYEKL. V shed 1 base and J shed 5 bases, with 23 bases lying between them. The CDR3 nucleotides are TGCGCCAGCAGCCAAGGCTTACAGGGCCCGCGAGGAAGGACTGAAGCTTTCTTT. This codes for CASSQGLQGPRGRTEAFF.

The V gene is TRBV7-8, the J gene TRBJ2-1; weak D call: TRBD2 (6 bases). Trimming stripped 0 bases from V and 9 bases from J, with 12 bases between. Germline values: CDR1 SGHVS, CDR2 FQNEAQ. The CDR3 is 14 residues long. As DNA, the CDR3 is TGTGCCAGCAGCTTAGCCGGGGACTTTCCTGAGCAGTTCTTC. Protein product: CASSLAGDFPEQFF. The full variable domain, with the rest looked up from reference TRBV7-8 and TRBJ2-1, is GAGVSQSPRYKVAKRGQDVALRCDPISGHVSLFWYQQALGQGPEFLTYFQNEAQLDKSGLPSDRFFAERPEGSVSTLKIQRTQQEDSAVYLCASSLAGDFPEQFFGPGTRLTVL.

CDR3 protein: CASSLASRGGYNEQFF. The DNA for the CDR3 is TGTGCCAGCAGCTTAGCATCGCGGGGGGGATACAATGAGCAGTTCTTC. The chain combines TRBV11-3 with TRBJ2-1, with 9 bases fitting TRBD2. The V gene's germline CDR1 is SGHNT and CDR2 YENEEA. V lost 1 base to trimming and J lost 4 bases; unmatched junction nucleotides: 5. This CDR3 comprises 16 residues.

In DNA, the CDR3 is TGTGCCAGCAGACAGGGGGCAAGGTATGGCTACACCTTC. This codes for CASRQGARYGYTF. The chain joins TRBV6-5 to TRBJ1-2; 9 bases agree with TRBD1. The CDR3 contains 13 residues. V lost 6 bases, J lost 5 bases, and 4 bases stayed unmatched. In germline, CDR1 is MNHEY, CDR2 SVGAGI.

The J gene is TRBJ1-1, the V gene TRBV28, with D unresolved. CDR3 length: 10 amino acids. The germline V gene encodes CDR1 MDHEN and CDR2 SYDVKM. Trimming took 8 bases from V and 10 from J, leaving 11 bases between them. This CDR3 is CASRAVAAFF. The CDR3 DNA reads TGTGCCAGCCGCGCGGTGGCAGCTTTCTTT.

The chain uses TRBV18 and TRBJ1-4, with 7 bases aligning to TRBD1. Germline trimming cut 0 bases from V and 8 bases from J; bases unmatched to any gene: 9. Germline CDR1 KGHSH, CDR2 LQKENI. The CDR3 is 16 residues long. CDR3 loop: CASSPPTGLTEEKLFF. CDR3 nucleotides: TGTGCCAGCTCACCACCGACAGGGTTGACGGAGGAAAAACTGTTTTTT.

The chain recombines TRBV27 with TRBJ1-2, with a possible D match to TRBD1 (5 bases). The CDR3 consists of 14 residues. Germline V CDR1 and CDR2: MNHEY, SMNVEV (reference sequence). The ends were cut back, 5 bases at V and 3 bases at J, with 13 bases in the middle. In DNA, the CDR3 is TGTGCCAGCAGTCCCCGGGTCAGGGACTATGGCTACACCTTC. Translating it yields CASSPRVRDYGYTF.

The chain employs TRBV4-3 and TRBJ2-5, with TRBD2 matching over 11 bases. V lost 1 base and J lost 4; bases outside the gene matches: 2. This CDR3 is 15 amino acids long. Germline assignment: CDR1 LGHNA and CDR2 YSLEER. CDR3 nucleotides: TGCGCCAGCAGCCAAGTTCTAGCGGGGGGAGAGACCCAGTACTTC. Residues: CASSQVLAGGETQYF.

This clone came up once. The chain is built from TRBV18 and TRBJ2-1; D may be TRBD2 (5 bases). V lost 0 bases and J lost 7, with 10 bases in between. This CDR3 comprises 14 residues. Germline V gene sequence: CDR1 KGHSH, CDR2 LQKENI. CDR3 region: CASSPPGISNEQFF. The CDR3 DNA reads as TGTGCCAGCTCACCACCCGGGATCTCGAATGAGCAGTTCTTC. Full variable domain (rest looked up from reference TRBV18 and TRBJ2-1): NAGVMQNPRHLVRRRGQEARLRCSPMKGHSHVYWYRQLPEEGLKFMVYLQKENIIDESGMPKERFSAEFPKEGPSILRIQQVVRGDSAAYFCASSPPGISNEQFFGPGTRLTVL.

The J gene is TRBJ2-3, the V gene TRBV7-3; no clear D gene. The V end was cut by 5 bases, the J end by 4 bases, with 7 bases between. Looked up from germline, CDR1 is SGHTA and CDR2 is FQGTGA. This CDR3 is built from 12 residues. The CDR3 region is CASSVAADTQYF. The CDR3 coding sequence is TGTGCCAGCAGCGTAGCAGCAGATACGCAGTATTTT.

The DNA for the CDR3 is TGTGCCAGTAGTATTGGGAGCGCCCACGGCTACACCTTC. This translates into CASSIGSAHGYTF. The rearrangement links TRBV19 to TRBJ1-2; D remains ambiguous. The V and J ends lost 3 bases and 8 bases respectively, with 13 bases between them. Germline V gives CDR1 LNHDA, CDR2 SQIVND (reference sequence). There are 13 residues in the CDR3. The complete variable domain, with remaining parts taken from reference TRBV19 and TRBJ1-2, reads DGGITQSPKYLFRKEGQNVTLSCEQNLNHDAMYWYRQDPGQGLRLIYYSQIVNDFQKGDIAEGYSVSREKKESFPLTVTSAQKNPTAFYLCASSIGSAHGYTFGSGTRLTVV.

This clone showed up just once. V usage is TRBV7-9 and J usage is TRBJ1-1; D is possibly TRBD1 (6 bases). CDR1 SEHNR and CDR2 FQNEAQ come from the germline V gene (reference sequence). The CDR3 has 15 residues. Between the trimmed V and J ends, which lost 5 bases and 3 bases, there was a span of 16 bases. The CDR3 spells CASSENRVGHTEAFF. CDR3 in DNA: TGTGCCAGCAGCGAAAACAGGGTCGGGCACACTGAAGCTTTCTTT. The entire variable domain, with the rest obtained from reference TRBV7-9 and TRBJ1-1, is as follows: DTGVSQNPRHKITKRGQNVTFRCDPISEHNRLYWYRQTLGQGPEFLTYFQNEAQLEKSRLLSDRFSAERPKGSFSTLEIQRTEQGDSAMYLCASSENRVGHTEAFFGQGTRLTVV.

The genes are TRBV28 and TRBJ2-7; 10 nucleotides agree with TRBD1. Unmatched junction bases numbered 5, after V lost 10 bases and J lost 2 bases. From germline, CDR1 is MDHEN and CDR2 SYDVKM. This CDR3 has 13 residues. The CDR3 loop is CATSGQGTYEQYF. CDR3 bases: TGTGCCACCTCGGGACAGGGGACCTACGAGCAGTACTTC.

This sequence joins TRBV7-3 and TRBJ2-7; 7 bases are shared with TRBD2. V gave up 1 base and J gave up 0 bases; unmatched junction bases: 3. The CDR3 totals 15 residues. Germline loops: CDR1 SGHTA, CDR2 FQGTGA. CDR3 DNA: TGTGCCAGCAGCTTAAACGGCGGGAGCTCCTACGAGCAGTACTTC. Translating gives CASSLNGGSSYEQYF.

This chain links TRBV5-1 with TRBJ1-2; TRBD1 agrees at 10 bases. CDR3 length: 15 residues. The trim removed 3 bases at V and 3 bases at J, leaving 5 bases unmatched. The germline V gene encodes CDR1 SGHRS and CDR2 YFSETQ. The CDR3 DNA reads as TGCGCCAGCAGCTCGTCGACAGGGGGCTACTATGGCTACACCTTC. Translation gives CASSSSTGGYYGYTF.

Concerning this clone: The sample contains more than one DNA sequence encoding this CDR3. The CDR3 spells CASSDSSGGADTQYF. The CDR3 DNA reads TGTGCCAGCAGTGACTCGAGCGGGGGGGCAGATACGCAGTATTTT. The V gene is TRBV6-4, the J gene TRBJ2-3; 10 bases fit TRBD2. Germline V CDR1 and CDR2: MRHNA, SNTAGT. Trimming at V came to 0 bases and at J to 4 bases, leaving 1 base not matched to a gene. This CDR3 contains 15 residues.